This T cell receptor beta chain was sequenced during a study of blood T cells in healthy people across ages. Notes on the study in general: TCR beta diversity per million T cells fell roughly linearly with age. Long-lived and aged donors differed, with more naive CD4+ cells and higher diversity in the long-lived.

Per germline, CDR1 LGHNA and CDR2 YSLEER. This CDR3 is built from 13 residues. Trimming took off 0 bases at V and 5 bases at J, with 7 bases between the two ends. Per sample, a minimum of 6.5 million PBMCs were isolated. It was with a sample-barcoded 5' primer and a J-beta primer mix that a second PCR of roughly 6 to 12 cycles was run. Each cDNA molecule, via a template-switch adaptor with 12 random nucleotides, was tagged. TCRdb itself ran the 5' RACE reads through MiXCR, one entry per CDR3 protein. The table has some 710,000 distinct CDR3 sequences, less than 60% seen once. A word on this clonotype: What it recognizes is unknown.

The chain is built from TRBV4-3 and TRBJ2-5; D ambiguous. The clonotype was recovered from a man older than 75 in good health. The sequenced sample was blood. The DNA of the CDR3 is TGCGCCAGCAGCCAAGATGCGAGGGAGACCCAGTACTTC. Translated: CASSQDARETQYF.